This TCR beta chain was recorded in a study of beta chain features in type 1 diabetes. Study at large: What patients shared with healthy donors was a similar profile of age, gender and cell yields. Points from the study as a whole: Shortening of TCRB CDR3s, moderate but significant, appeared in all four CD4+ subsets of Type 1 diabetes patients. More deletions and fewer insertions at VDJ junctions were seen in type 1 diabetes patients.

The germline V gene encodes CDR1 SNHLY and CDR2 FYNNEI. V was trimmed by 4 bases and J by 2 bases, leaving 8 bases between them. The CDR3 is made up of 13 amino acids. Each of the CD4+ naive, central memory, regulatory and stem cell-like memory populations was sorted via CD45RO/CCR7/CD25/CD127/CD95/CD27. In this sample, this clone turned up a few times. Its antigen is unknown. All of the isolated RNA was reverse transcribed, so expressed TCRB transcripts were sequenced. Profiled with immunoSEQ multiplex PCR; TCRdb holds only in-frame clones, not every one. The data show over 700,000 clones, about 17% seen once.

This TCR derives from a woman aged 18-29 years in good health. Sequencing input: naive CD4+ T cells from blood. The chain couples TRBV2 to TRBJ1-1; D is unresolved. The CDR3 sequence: CASSVTRNTEAFF. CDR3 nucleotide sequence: TGTGCCAGCAGTGTTACAAGAAACACTGAAGCTTTCTTT.